This TCR beta chain is drawn from a study of tumor and adjacent non-tumor tissue in lung cancer. Study context: Patients were aged about 30 to 85, nine to eleven men and 4 to 6 women, stage I to III.

The library came from three nested PCR rounds adapted from ARM-PCR protocols. One entry per CDR3 protein results from TCRdb running MiXCR on the multiplex PCR reads. The table shows 55,000 to 75,000 distinct CDR3 sequences, with almost 60% occurring only once. This sample's RNA came from whole unsorted tissue. This TCR was recovered from a man aged 45-65 years with non-small cell lung cancer. Specimen: lung tumor tissue.

The DNA of the CDR3 is TGTGCCACTGAAGACGCGGGAGGGGCAGATACGCAGTATTTT. Translation: CATEDAGGADTQYF. The chain is built from TRBV24-1 and TRBJ2-3; TRBD2 matches 9 bases. Per germline, CDR1 KGHDR and CDR2 SFDVKD. The junction had 8 bases not matched to a gene; V was cut back by 10 bases and J by 4 bases. This CDR3 is built from 14 residues.